The 31 T cell receptor beta chains reported below all come from one sample, sequenced in a study of blood T cell repertoires in COVID-19. Sequencing used immunoSEQ multiplex PCR; TCRdb keeps in-frame clones, though not all of them. The sample lists 130,000 or so clones, about 74% occurring once. Sequences were obtained from peripheral blood. The source of these receptors is a man in his forties or fifties with acute or convalescent COVID-19.

The V gene is TRBV11-1, the J gene TRBJ2-1, with 8 nucleotides matching TRBD2. Germline V gene data show CDR1 as SGHAT and CDR2 as FQDESV (reference sequence). The CDR3 length is 15 residues. With V trimmed by 3 bases and J by 1 base, 2 bases remained unmatched. The CDR3 DNA is TGTGCCAGCAGCTTCAGCGGGGGATCCTACAATGAGCAGTTCTTC. Encoded protein: CASSFSGGSYNEQFF.

CDR3 protein: CASSANREQETQYF. The CDR3 nucleotides read TGTGCCAGCAGCGCAAACAGGGAACAAGAGACCCAGTACTTC. The chain is built from TRBV9 and TRBJ2-5; D perhaps matches TRBD1 (6 bases). The V and J ends lost 3 bases and 2 bases respectively, with 11 bases between them. This CDR3 has 14 residues. CDR1 and CDR2 (germline): SGDLS, YYNGEE.

J is TRBJ1-2 and V is TRBV11-2; no clear D gene. V was cut by 5 bases and J by 8 bases, with 18 bases left in between. This CDR3 spans 14 amino acids. Germline assignment: CDR1 SGHAT and CDR2 FQNNGV. The CDR3 DNA reads TGTGCCAGCAGCCGCGACCGGGAAGATAGAGGCTACACCTTC. Protein sequence: CASSRDREDRGYTF. The full variable domain, its missing parts supplied by reference TRBV11-2 and TRBJ1-2, is EAGVAQSPRYKIIEKRQSVAFWCNPISGHATLYWYQQILGQGPKLLIQFQNNGVVDDSQLPKDRFSAERLKGVDSTLKIQPAKLEDSAVYLCASSRDREDRGYTFGSGTRLTVV.

The chain combines TRBV27 with TRBJ1-3; no reliable D call. Per germline, CDR1 MNHEY and CDR2 SMNVEV (reference sequence). Trimming left V 6 bases short and J 4 bases short, with 10 bases between. CDR3 length: 13 amino acids. CDR3 sequence reads: CASRTRSGNTIYF. The DNA of the CDR3 is TGTGCCAGCAGAACCCGGTCCGGAAACACCATATATTTT.

The genes are TRBV5-8 and TRBJ2-7; TRBD1 matches 9 bases. The junction had 10 bases not matched to a gene; V was cut back by 6 bases and J by 6 bases. Per the germline V gene, CDR1 is SGHTS and CDR2 is YDEGEE. The CDR3 runs 14 residues. The DNA for the CDR3 is TGTGCCAGCAATTGGGGACAGGGTGGTAGCGAGCAGTACTTC. Translated: CASNWGQGGSEQYF.

This rearrangement joins TRBV7-9 to TRBJ1-4; 7 bases agree with TRBD1. V trimming: 6 bases; J trimming: 4 bases; junction bases outside the gene matches: 8. The CDR3 runs to 15 residues. In germline, CDR1 is SEHNR, CDR2 FQNEAQ (reference sequence). CDR3 coding DNA: TGTGCCAGCAGTCGGACCGGGACAGTTAATGAAAAACTGTTTTTT. Amino acids: CASSRTGTVNEKLFF.

This clone was counted only a few times. The gene calls are TRBV6-1 and TRBJ2-7, with TRBD2 matching 7 bases. The germline gives CDR1 MNHNS, CDR2 SASEGT. After removal of 2 bases from V and 2 bases from J, the junction contained 3 bases not matched to a gene. CDR3 size: 14 residues. CDR3 bases: TGTGCCAGCAGTGAATGGGCGGGAGCCTACGAGCAGTACGTC. Translated: CASSEWAGAYEQYV.

CDR3 bases: TGTGCCAGCACATTATCAGGGCAGTCCGCAGATACGCAGTATTTT. This encodes CASTLSGQSADTQYF. The chain has TRBV11-2 and TRBJ2-3; D possibly corresponds to TRBD1 (5 bases). Trimming removed 7 bases at V and 4 bases at J, with 18 bases between. In germline, CDR1 is SGHAT, CDR2 FQNNGV. This CDR3 spans 15 amino acids. Variable domain in full (rest from reference TRBV11-2 and TRBJ2-3): EAGVAQSPRYKIIEKRQSVAFWCNPISGHATLYWYQQILGQGPKLLIQFQNNGVVDDSQLPKDRFSAERLKGVDSTLKIQPAKLEDSAVYLCASTLSGQSADTQYFGPGTRLTVL.

The gene calls are TRBV5-4 and TRBJ1-4; TRBD1 agrees at 9 bases. The CDR3 runs 15 residues. Germline CDR1 and CDR2: SGHNT and YYREEE (reference sequence). The V segment lost 7 bases and the J segment 8 bases; nucleotides outside the gene matches: 12. For the CDR3, the DNA is TGTGCCAGCGGGGAGACAGGGGGAGGAAGCGAAAAACTGTTTTTT. Encoded protein: CASGETGGGSEKLFF.

This clone was seen a few times. V usage is TRBV19 and J usage is TRBJ2-2; 8 nucleotides match TRBD1. Germline CDR1 reads LNHDA; CDR2 reads SQIVND (reference sequence). The CDR3 loop spans 16 amino acids. With 4 bases clipped from V and 4 bases from J, the junction kept 8 bases outside the gene matches. The CDR3 bases are TGTGCCAGTAGTACAGGGGGCGTGTTGAGCACCGGGGAGCTGTTTTTT. The encoded protein is CASSTGGVLSTGELFF.

This clone came up once. J is TRBJ2-1 and V is TRBV2; maybe TRBD1 (5 bases). There are 12 residues in the CDR3. V was pared by 6 bases and J by 6 bases, with 9 bases between. Per germline, CDR1 SNHLY and CDR2 FYNNEI. The CDR3: CASRQAANEQFF. In DNA, the CDR3 is TGTGCCAGCAGACAGGCTGCCAATGAGCAGTTCTTC.

This chain uses TRBV5-6 with TRBJ2-7, with D possibly TRBD2 on 6 matching bases. Germline loops: CDR1 SGHDT, CDR2 YYEEEE. V lost 1 base, J lost 5 bases, and 13 bases lay in between. The length of the CDR3 is 14 residues. The CDR3 DNA reads as TGTGCCAGCAGCTTGCCCACTGGGGGGAACGAGCAGTACGTC. Encoded protein: CASSLPTGGNEQYV.

This clone was recorded a few times. This chain links TRBV30 with TRBJ1-3; D unclear. The CDR3 covers 11 residues. Trimming left V 4 bases short and J 3 bases short, with 4 bases between. CDR1 GTSNPN and CDR2 SVGIG come from the germline V gene (reference sequence). This CDR3 reads CAWKLGNTIYF. The CDR3 DNA reads TGTGCCTGGAAGCTTGGAAACACCATATATTTT. The variable domain in full, with the rest retrieved from reference TRBV30 and TRBJ1-3, is SQTIHQWPATLVQPVGSPLSLECTVEGTSNPNLYWYRQAAGRGLQLLFYSVGIGQISSEVPQNLSASRPQDRQFILSSKKLLLSDSGFYLCAWKLGNTIYFGEGSWLTVV.

The genes are TRBV7-2 and TRBJ1-1, with TRBD1 matching 7 bases. Trimming at V came to 6 bases and at J to 5 bases, leaving 9 bases not matched to a gene. This CDR3 is 14 amino acids long. Looked up from germline, CDR1 is SGHTA and CDR2 is FQGNSA. CDR3 sequence (DNA): TGTGCCAGCAGAACCGACAGGGCCTGGACTGAAGCTTTCTTT. This sequence encodes CASRTDRAWTEAFF.

The V and J genes are TRBV7-9 and TRBJ2-4, with no clear D. Germline CDR1 and CDR2: SEHNR and FQNEAQ (reference sequence). V lost 6 bases and J lost 1, with 10 bases in between. The CDR3 runs 14 residues. CDR3 region: CASSQTGAKNIQYF. The CDR3 nucleotides read TGTGCCAGCAGTCAGACTGGCGCCAAAAACATTCAGTACTTC.

The rearrangement joins TRBV18 to TRBJ2-5; 9 bases match TRBD1. The CDR3 runs to 15 residues. V was pared by 3 bases and J by 5 bases, with 7 bases of the junction left unmatched. The germline gives CDR1 KGHSH, CDR2 LQKENI. The CDR3 region has the DNA TGTGCCAGCTCACCTCTACAGGGGGCGCGGGAGACCCAGTACTTC. Translation gives CASSPLQGARETQYF.

This rearrangement joins TRBV7-6 to TRBJ1-4; TRBD1 agrees at 7 bases. Germline V lookup: CDR1 SGHVS, CDR2 FNYEAQ. V gave up 3 bases and J gave up 5 bases; unmatched junction bases: 0. The CDR3 has 13 residues. The CDR3 sequence is CASSFRGNEKLFF. The CDR3 DNA follows: TGTGCCAGCAGCTTCAGGGGGAATGAAAAACTGTTTTTT.

The chain employs TRBV7-8 and TRBJ2-3; 14 nucleotides agree with TRBD2. This CDR3 spans 21 amino acids. The J segment lost 4 bases and the V segment lost 5 bases, leaving 20 bases of the junction unmatched. CDR1 is SGHVS, CDR2 FQNEAQ, per germline. In DNA form, the CDR3 reads TGTGCCAGCAGCCCTAAACCTAAGACTAGCGGGGGGGCCGGGTGGTCAGATACGCAGTATTTT. Protein: CASSPKPKTSGGAGWSDTQYF.

This chain uses TRBV5-6 with TRBJ2-5; 8 nucleotides agree with TRBD1. V gave up 1 base and J gave up 3 bases; unmatched junction bases: 8. The CDR3 spans 16 residues. The V gene's germline CDR1 is SGHDT and CDR2 YYEEEE. The CDR3 sequence is CASSLPGQGKEETQYF. The CDR3 nucleotides read TGTGCCAGCAGCTTGCCAGGACAGGGAAAGGAAGAGACCCAGTACTTC.

This chain joins TRBV5-1 and TRBJ1-2; D is ambiguous. Germline-derived CDR1 and CDR2 are SGHRS and YFSETQ. CDR3 size: 14 residues. Trimming shortened V by 4 bases and J by 4 bases, and 14 bases separated the two germline ends. This CDR3 is CASSPTESPYGYTF. The CDR3 DNA is TGCGCCAGCAGCCCCACGGAGAGTCCCTATGGCTACACCTTC.

The chain combines TRBV5-6 with TRBJ1-1, with TRBD1 matching 7 bases. CDR3 length: 14 residues. Germline V gene data show CDR1 as SGHDT and CDR2 as YYEEEE. After removal of 3 bases from V and 2 bases from J, the junction contained 4 bases not matched to a gene. The CDR3 nucleotides read TGTGCCAGCAGCTACGGGACAGTCAACACTGAAGCTTTCTTT. This translates into CASSYGTVNTEAFF.

The chain has TRBV7-8 and TRBJ1-1; D may be TRBD1 (6 bases). Trimming pared 3 bases from V and 3 bases from J, leaving 11 bases between. The CDR3 runs 14 residues. CDR1 is SGHVS and CDR2 is FQNEAQ in the germline V gene. Written as DNA, the CDR3 is TGTGCCAGCAGCTTGCGGGGGCTGGACACTGAAGCTTTCTTT. This gives the protein CASSLRGLDTEAFF.

The J gene is TRBJ1-1, the V gene TRBV11-2; D uncertain. This CDR3 is built from 14 residues. Germline values: CDR1 SGHAT, CDR2 FQNNGV. The V and J ends lost 2 bases and 7 bases respectively, with 14 bases between them. CDR3 sequence: CASSLFVVGNEAFF. The CDR3 DNA sequence: TGTGCCAGCAGCTTATTTGTAGTCGGTAATGAAGCTTTCTTT.

This rearrangement joins TRBV6-6 to TRBJ1-2, with D possibly matching TRBD1 (5 bases). The CDR3 totals 13 residues. The germline V gene encodes CDR1 MNHNY and CDR2 SVGAGI (reference sequence). Trimming removed 0 bases from V and 8 bases from J, with 10 bases in between. Here the CDR3 reads CASSYSRVDGYTF. CDR3 DNA: TGTGCCAGCAGTTACTCCAGGGTGGACGGCTACACCTTC.

V is TRBV19 and J is TRBJ2-3, with a possible D match to TRBD2 (6 bases). V was shortened by 1 base and J by 0 bases, with 8 bases between the two germline ends. CDR3 length: 15 amino acids. Germline V lookup: CDR1 LNHDA, CDR2 SQIVND (reference sequence). The CDR3 bases are TGTGCCAGTAGTATAGCCGGGACTAGCACAGATACGCAGTATTTT. This gives the protein CASSIAGTSTDTQYF.

V usage is TRBV6-6 and J usage is TRBJ2-3, with D hard to call. The CDR3 has 12 amino acids. Trimming cost V 10 bases and J 6 bases, with 14 bases left between them. The germline gives CDR1 MNHNY, CDR2 SVGAGI (reference sequence). The CDR3 reads CATFSVSDTQYF. CDR3 DNA: TGTGCCACCTTCTCTGTTTCCGATACGCAGTATTTT.

The J gene is TRBJ2-3, the V gene TRBV7-6; 8 bases fit TRBD1. This CDR3 has 15 residues. Germline assignment: CDR1 SGHVS and CDR2 FNYEAQ. The V segment lost 8 bases and the J segment 2 bases; nucleotides outside the gene matches: 9. CDR3 nucleotides: TGTGCCAGCGGCCACAGGGGGGAGCACACAGATACGCAGTATTTT. The encoded protein is CASGHRGEHTDTQYF.

The rearrangement links TRBV5-1 to TRBJ2-6; 8 bases map to TRBD1. J was trimmed by 2 bases and V by 0 bases; bases with no gene match: 4. CDR1 is SGHRS, CDR2 YFSETQ, per germline. This CDR3 has 17 amino acids. CDR3 DNA sequence: TGCGCCAGCAGCTTGGGGGCAGGGGGCACTGGGGCCAACGTCCTGACTTTC. As protein: CASSLGAGGTGANVLTF.

The chain carries TRBV27 and TRBJ1-1, with D perhaps TRBD1 (6 bases). The CDR3 covers 13 residues. V lost 3 bases and J 10 bases, leaving 15 bases between the germline ends. CDR1 is MNHEY, CDR2 SMNVEV, per germline (reference sequence). The CDR3 sequence: CASSLIQGRGAFF. In nucleotides, the CDR3 is TGTGCCAGCAGTTTGATACAGGGTCGGGGAGCTTTCTTT.

The chain couples TRBV24-1 to TRBJ2-3, with 9 nucleotides matching TRBD1. Germline-derived CDR1 and CDR2 are KGHDR and SFDVKD. V was clipped by 4 bases and J by 1 base; unmatched bases: 11. CDR3 size: 18 residues. The CDR3 sequence is CATSELGTGSFRTDTQYF. As DNA, the CDR3 is TGTGCCACCAGTGAATTAGGGACAGGGAGCTTTCGCACAGATACGCAGTATTTT.

This chain connects TRBV30 to TRBJ2-7; TRBD1 is a possible D gene (5 bases). Trimming cost V 6 bases and J 8 bases, with 14 bases left between them. The CDR3 length is 11 residues. Germline V gene sequence: CDR1 GTSNPN, CDR2 SVGIG (reference sequence). This chain's CDR3 is CACTKGAKQYV. The CDR3, as DNA: TGTGCCTGCACGAAAGGGGCAAAGCAGTACGTC.